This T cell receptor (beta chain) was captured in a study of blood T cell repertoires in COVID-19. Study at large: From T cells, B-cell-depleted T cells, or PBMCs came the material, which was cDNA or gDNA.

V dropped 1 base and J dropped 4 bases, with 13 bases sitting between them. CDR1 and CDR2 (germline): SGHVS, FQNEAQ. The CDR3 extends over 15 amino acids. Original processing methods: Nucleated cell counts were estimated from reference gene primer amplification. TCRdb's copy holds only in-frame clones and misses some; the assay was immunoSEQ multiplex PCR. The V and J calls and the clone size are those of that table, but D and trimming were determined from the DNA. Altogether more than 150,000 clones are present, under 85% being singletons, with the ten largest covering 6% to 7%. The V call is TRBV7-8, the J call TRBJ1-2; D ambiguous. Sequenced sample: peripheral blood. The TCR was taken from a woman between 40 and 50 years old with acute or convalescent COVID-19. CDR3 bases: TGTGCCAGCAGCTTAGACACGGTTCCGGGCTATGGCTACACCTTC. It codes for CASSLDTVPGYGYTF.